The 23 T cell receptor beta chains in this list originate from one sample, sequenced in a study of blood T cell repertoires in COVID-19 (dated by TCRdb to about 2020). The library relied on the immunoSEQ multiplex PCR assay. TCRdb obtained this table from immuneACCESS and retained in-frame rearrangements with V and J assigned. These tables miss some clones; where compared with another copy, unresolved V genes account for less than half of the shortfall, and the remainder is unexplained. The sample records approximately 170,000 clones, roughly four fifths of which are singletons. 9.5% to 12% of the sample belongs to the ten largest clones. The specimen sequenced was peripheral blood. The origin of the receptors is a man between 60 and 75 years old with active or convalescent COVID-19.

The gene calls are TRBV11-2 and TRBJ2-6, with 7 nucleotides matching TRBD1. Trimming at V came to 7 bases and at J to 4 bases, leaving 7 bases not matched to a gene. The germline V gene encodes CDR1 SGHAT and CDR2 FQNNGV. This CDR3 has 15 amino acids. CDR3 amino acids: CASTRRGNGANVLTF. As DNA, the CDR3 is TGTGCCAGCACCCGCAGGGGGAACGGGGCCAACGTCCTGACTTTC.

Here the CDR3 DNA reads TGCGCCAGCAGTAAATCCCGGTCAGGAGCGGGGCTCGTAGAGACCCAGTACTTC. Residues: CASSKSRSGAGLVETQYF. This chain links TRBV5-1 with TRBJ2-5; the match to TRBD2 covers 7 bases. CDR3 length equals 18 residues. The V gene end was trimmed by 5 bases and the J gene end by 4 bases; junction bases not matched to a gene: 20. The germline V gene has CDR1 SGHRS and CDR2 YFSETQ.

The rearrangement uses TRBV3-1 (or the pseudogene TRBV3-2) and TRBJ1-5; possibly TRBD1 for D (5 bases). In germline, CDR1 is LGHDT, CDR2 YNNKEL (reference sequence). V lost 1 base and J 5 bases, leaving 9 bases between the germline ends. The CDR3 consists of 14 residues. This CDR3 reads CASSQVAGYQPQHF. The DNA of the CDR3 is TGTGCCAGCAGCCAAGTAGCAGGGTATCAGCCCCAGCATTTT.

The CDR3 loop reads CSAPQAGVGGYTF. CDR3 DNA sequence: TGCAGCGCCCCGCAGGCGGGGGTGGGTGGCTACACCTTC. The chain joins TRBV29-1 to TRBJ1-2, with D possibly being TRBD1 (5 bases). Germline CDR1 reads SQVTM; CDR2 reads ANQGSEA. This CDR3 has 13 amino acids. V was pared by 7 bases and J by 7 bases, with 19 bases between.

The rearrangement uses TRBV29-1 and TRBJ2-6; 9 bases fit TRBD1. Germline assignment: CDR1 SQVTM and CDR2 ANQGSEA. After removal of 7 bases from V and 2 bases from J, the junction contained 9 bases not matched to a gene. This CDR3 spans 16 amino acids. This CDR3 is CSAGDRVGTGANVLTF. CDR3 coding DNA: TGCAGCGCCGGGGACAGGGTAGGCACTGGGGCCAACGTCCTGACTTTC.

The chain is built from TRBV27 and TRBJ1-1; 9 bases match TRBD1. The V and J ends lost 4 bases and 1 base, in that order; junction bases with no gene match: 7. The CDR3 is 16 amino acids. CDR1 and CDR2 (germline): MNHEY, SMNVEV (reference sequence). The CDR3: CASSSWTGVRNTEAFF. The CDR3 nucleotides read TGTGCCAGCAGTTCCTGGACAGGGGTGAGGAACACTGAAGCTTTCTTT.

Written as DNA, the CDR3 is TGTGCCAGCGGCCCCCGGGGAGGGGGGCTAGATACGCAGTATTTT. This sequence encodes CASGPRGGGLDTQYF. The chain uses TRBV19 and TRBJ2-3; maybe TRBD2 (7 bases). V was clipped by 9 bases and J by 5 bases, with 21 bases between them. CDR1 is LNHDA, CDR2 SQIVND, per germline (reference sequence). This CDR3 comprises 15 residues.

This clone came up a few times. The chain links TRBV18 to TRBJ1-6; 7 bases fit TRBD1. This CDR3 comprises 14 residues. The V and J ends lost 6 bases and 7 bases, in that order; junction bases with no gene match: 6. Germline CDR1 reads KGHSH; CDR2 reads LQKENI. The CDR3 region has the DNA TGTGCCAGCTCCGGAGACAGGGTCAATTCACCCCTCCACTTT. Translated, it gives CASSGDRVNSPLHF. Combining the CDR3 with reference TRBV18 and TRBJ1-6 gives the whole variable domain NAGVMQNPRHLVRRRGQEARLRCSPMKGHSHVYWYRQLPEEGLKFMVYLQKENIIDESGMPKERFSAEFPKEGPSILRIQQVVRGDSAAYFCASSGDRVNSPLHFGNGTRLTVT.

This clone was detected only once. The genes are TRBV9 and TRBJ1-2, with D maybe TRBD1 (6 bases). This CDR3 spans 14 amino acids. Germline V gives CDR1 SGDLS, CDR2 YYNGEE. V was pared by 0 bases and J by 8 bases, with 14 bases between. In DNA, the CDR3 is TGTGCCAGCAGCGTAGGCCAGGGGCTAGGCGGCTACACCTTC. It translates to CASSVGQGLGGYTF.

The chain uses TRBV7-8 and TRBJ1-5; D ambiguous. The germline V gene encodes CDR1 SGHVS and CDR2 FQNEAQ. The length of the CDR3 is 15 residues. Deletions cut 5 bases from V and 2 bases from J, with 13 bases between. In nucleotides, the CDR3 is TGTGCCAGCAGCCCACGATTACAAGGCAATCAGCCCCAGCATTTT. Amino acids: CASSPRLQGNQPQHF. Supplemented by reference TRBV7-8 and TRBJ1-5, the full variable domain reads GAGVSQSPRYKVAKRGQDVALRCDPISGHVSLFWYQQALGQGPEFLTYFQNEAQLDKSGLPSDRFFAERPEGSVSTLKIQRTQQEDSAVYLCASSPRLQGNQPQHFGDGTRLSIL.

The chain recombines TRBV6-2 or TRBV6-3 with TRBJ2-7; tentative D call: TRBD1 (5 bases). V was clipped by 6 bases and J by 3 bases, with 12 bases between them. CDR3 length: 13 residues. Germline CDR1 reads MNHEY; CDR2 reads SVGEGT. DNA for the CDR3: TGTGCCAGCAGCCCGACAGAGAACTACGAGCAGTACTTC. Translation: CASSPTENYEQYF.

The chain is built from TRBV19 and TRBJ2-1; no firm D call. CDR3 length: 12 amino acids. Per germline, CDR1 LNHDA and CDR2 SQIVND (reference sequence). V was clipped by 4 bases and J by 8 bases, with 9 bases between them. CDR3 bases: TGTGCCAGTAGTAGGTCAGGCTATGAGCAGTTCTTC. Its translation is CASSRSGYEQFF. Variable domain in full (rest from reference TRBV19 and TRBJ2-1): DGGITQSPKYLFRKEGQNVTLSCEQNLNHDAMYWYRQDPGQGLRLIYYSQIVNDFQKGDIAEGYSVSREKKESFPLTVTSAQKNPTAFYLCASSRSGYEQFFGPGTRLTVL.

V usage is TRBV6-1 and J usage is TRBJ1-1, with a weak D call TRBD1 (6 bases). V was clipped by 5 bases and J by 5 bases, with 21 bases between them. The CDR3 runs 16 residues. The V gene's germline CDR1 is MNHNS and CDR2 SASEGT. The CDR3 region is CASSKDRPPMWTEAFF. The CDR3, as DNA: TGTGCCAGCAGTAAAGACAGGCCCCCTATGTGGACTGAAGCTTTCTTT.

CDR3 amino acids: CASSPPSGRANEQFF. The CDR3, as DNA: TGTGCCAGTAGTCCACCTAGCGGGAGAGCCAATGAGCAGTTCTTC. The chain carries TRBV19 and TRBJ2-1; the match to TRBD2 covers 10 bases. CDR3 length: 15 residues. Germline CDR1 LNHDA, CDR2 SQIVND (reference sequence). Unmatched junction bases numbered 7, after V lost 5 bases and J lost 6 bases. The full variable domain, completed using reference TRBV19 and TRBJ2-1, is DGGITQSPKYLFRKEGQNVTLSCEQNLNHDAMYWYRQDPGQGLRLIYYSQIVNDFQKGDIAEGYSVSREKKESFPLTVTSAQKNPTAFYLCASSPPSGRANEQFFGPGTRLTVL.

The V call is TRBV6-5, the J call TRBJ2-1; 7 bases match TRBD1. The junction had 12 bases not matched to a gene; V was cut back by 8 bases and J by 8 bases. CDR3 length: 14 residues. In germline, CDR1 is MNHEY, CDR2 SVGAGI. The CDR3 DNA is TGTGCCAGCGGGATACTGACAGGGTTCGATGAGCAGTTCTTC. Translated: CASGILTGFDEQFF.

V and J are TRBV6-5 and TRBJ1-1, with D hard to call. The CDR3 totals 15 residues. Germline loops: CDR1 MNHEY, CDR2 SVGAGI. V lost 7 bases and J lost 5, with 20 bases in between. CDR3 coding DNA: TGTGCCAGCACCGAACCAAGCGGTGTATGGACTGAAGCTTTCTTT. This translates into CASTEPSGVWTEAFF.

The chain is built from TRBV9 and TRBJ2-3; 7 nucleotides match TRBD1. Trimming took 4 bases from V and 6 from J; bases not matched to a gene: 5. The CDR3 sequence is 13 residues long. Germline V gene sequence: CDR1 SGDLS, CDR2 YYNGEE. This CDR3 is CASSHGQVDTQYF. The CDR3 DNA sequence: TGTGCCAGCAGCCACGGACAGGTGGATACGCAGTATTTT.

V usage is TRBV5-4 and J usage is TRBJ1-1, with 7 nucleotides matching TRBD1. Per germline, CDR1 SGHNT and CDR2 YYREEE (reference sequence). The J segment lost 3 bases and the V segment lost 5 bases, leaving 7 bases of the junction unmatched. There are 14 residues in the CDR3. This chain's CDR3 is CASRKGALDTEAFF. DNA for the CDR3: TGTGCCAGCAGAAAGGGGGCGCTGGACACTGAAGCTTTCTTT.

The table lists this clone with a count of one. The chain is built from TRBV5-1 and TRBJ2-3; D unclear. The germline CDR1 and CDR2 sequences are SGHRS and YFSETQ. V was trimmed by 1 base and J by 0 bases, leaving 12 bases between them. The CDR3 loop spans 16 amino acids. The CDR3: CASSLPSYSSTDTQYF. The CDR3 region has the DNA TGCGCCAGCAGCTTGCCTTCCTACTCTAGCACAGATACGCAGTATTTT.

The chain joins TRBV15 to TRBJ2-2, with a possible D match to TRBD2 (5 bases). Germline CDR1 is LNHNV and CDR2 is YYDKDF (reference sequence). The CDR3 has 14 amino acids. Trimming cost V 3 bases and J 2 bases, with 7 bases left between them. CDR3 residues: CATSSAGNTGELFF. The CDR3 DNA reads TGTGCCACCAGCAGCGCGGGCAACACCGGGGAGCTGTTTTTT. The complete variable domain, with remaining parts taken from reference TRBV15 and TRBJ2-2, reads DAMVIQNPRYQVTQFGKPVTLSCSQTLNHNVMYWYQQKSSQAPKLLFHYYDKDFNNEADTPDNFQSRRPNTSFCFLDIRSPGLGDTAMYLCATSSAGNTGELFFGEGSRLTVL.

The rearrangement uses TRBV6-2 or TRBV6-3 and TRBJ1-5, with 10 bases lining up with TRBD1. The V and J ends lost 5 bases and 6 bases, in that order; junction bases with no gene match: 7. CDR1 is MNHEY and CDR2 is SVGEGT in the germline V gene. This CDR3 has 15 residues. This CDR3 is CASSLVTGGVQPQHF. The CDR3 region has the DNA TGTGCCAGCAGTCTCGTGACAGGGGGCGTTCAGCCCCAGCATTTT.

This clone appeared once. The chain couples TRBV3-1 (or the pseudogene TRBV3-2) to TRBJ2-2, with 10 bases matching TRBD2. The length of the CDR3 is 16 residues. Germline V CDR1 and CDR2: LGHDT, YNNKEL (reference sequence). Trimming cost V 4 bases and J 6 bases; bases outside gene matches: 8. The CDR3 protein is CASSPSGTSEPGELFF. In DNA, the CDR3 is TGTGCCAGCAGCCCCTCCGGGACTAGCGAACCCGGGGAGCTGTTTTTT.

The chain carries TRBV29-1 and TRBJ2-1; TRBD1 might be the D (6 bases). Germline V gene data show CDR1 as SQVTM and CDR2 as ANQGSEA. Between the trimmed V and J ends, which lost 4 bases and 5 bases, there was a span of 15 bases. This CDR3 spans 14 amino acids. CDR3: CSVVGLTGNNEQFF. In DNA, the CDR3 is TGCAGCGTTGTTGGACTGACAGGAAACAATGAGCAGTTCTTC.